These T cell receptor beta chains were read from a single sample in a study of cytomegalovirus exposure and HLA in healthy donors. TCRdb keeps only in-frame clones here, not all; method: immunoSEQ multiplex PCR. The table includes under 200,000 clones, approximately 81% detected once. Sequenced input: PBMCs. These receptors all stem from a boy aged 10-17 years in good health and CMV-seronegative. CDR3s include the opening cysteine and the closing phenylalanine or tryptophan. The order of the fields is clone size, D gene, V gene, CDR3 protein. D genes are given only for firm matches. Size tells how often a clone was seen (once, few, many) or the class of an expanded clone, and some rows leave it out.

size: .
D: TRBD1
V: TRBV5-6
CDR3: CASSQTGGAYNEQFF

size: .
D: .
V: TRBV10-1
CDR3: CASIPGHYPLTDTQYF

size: .
D: .
V: TRBV11-2
CDR3: CASSLEFGGLETDEAFF

size: .
D: .
V: TRBV30
CDR3: CAWSFKSGWAQAFF

size: .
D: TRBD2
V: TRBV4-3
CDR3: CASSQVPAGGLYNEQFF

size: .
D: TRBD2
V: TRBV5-1
CDR3: CASREGTSGGAFF

size: .
D: .
V: TRBV10-1
CDR3: CASSEPAGHTYEQYF

size: .
D: TRBD1
V: TRBV30
CDR3: CAWSGTGGALETQYF

size: .
D: TRBD1
V: TRBV6-5
CDR3: CASRSTGQGNGYTF

size: .
D: TRBD1
V: TRBV5-1
CDR3: CASSEGTWDRRDSPLHF

size: .
D: TRBD1
V: TRBV5-1
CDR3: CASSAQGAPTEAFF

size: .
D: TRBD2
V: TRBV29-1
CDR3: CSVGVAGVVKTQYF

size: .
D: .
V: TRBV6-1
CDR3: CASSESGLFTPYEQYF

size: once
D: TRBD1
V: TRBV18
CDR3: CASSPTPTGVNSNQPQHF

size: once
D: TRBD1
V: TRBV7-2
CDR3: CASSSRQGTNTEAFF

size: .
D: .
V: TRBV7-8
CDR3: CASSSVGEHRDEQFF

size: .
D: TRBD2
V: TRBV7-9
CDR3: CASSPLAGGSDTQYF

size: .
D: .
V: TRBV11-2
CDR3: CASSLGLSLAVRTEAFF

size: once
D: .
V: TRBV6-1
CDR3: CASSEQWAGTTNEKLFF